The clone carrying this T cell receptor beta chain was counted once. The antigen remains unidentified. In germline, CDR1 is MGHDK, CDR2 SYGVNS. The CDR3 consists of 13 residues. V was shortened by 6 bases and J by 0 bases, with 5 bases between the two germline ends. This sample was taken from a study of long-term antiretroviral therapy in people with HIV. Whole-study results and caveats: All time points showed a repertoire dominated by clones expanded before ART. The range of CDR3 lengths in HIV repertoires proved narrower than that found in controls. From the mid-2000s to the late 2010s, blood was obtained, possibly while participants received older ART regimens.

The authors ran the immunoSEQ assay, v3.0, at survey level. Sequencing was performed with immunoSEQ multiplex PCR; in TCRdb, only in-frame clones are kept and a portion is missing. The data contain roughly 16,000 clones, approximately 94% of them singletons. This receptor was taken from a woman aged 50 to 65 with HIV. The rearrangement joins TRBV25-1 to TRBJ2-2; D is unclear. The sequenced sample was unsorted PBMCs, obtained around 6.5 years after starting antiretroviral therapy. As DNA, the CDR3 is TGTGCCAGCAGACAGTCGAACACCGGGGAGCTGTTTTTT. This sequence encodes CASRQSNTGELFF.